These T cell receptor beta chains were read from a single sample in a study of shared clonotypes between healthy human individuals. Profiling relied on immunoSEQ multiplex PCR, and the TCRdb table lists in-frame clones only, not all of them. The sample has nearly 1,000,000 clones, approximately 76% seen once. Sequenced sample: memory CD4+ T cells sorted from blood. These receptors were obtained from a man younger than 35 in good health. Each CDR3 is given with its conserved first and last residue. The order of the fields is V gene, CDR3 length, J gene, CDR3 protein.

>TRBV6-1|14|TRBJ2-3
CASSERAGVDTQYF
>TRBV5-5|15|TRBJ2-7
CASSRAGTGGYEQYF
>TRBV6-1|12|TRBJ1-2
CASSEGMWGYTF
>TRBV7-8|12|TRBJ2-7
CASSLVRGEQYF
>TRBV2|14|TRBJ1-1
CASSVKTGNTEAFF
>TRBV2|12|TRBJ2-7
CASSEAVAGYHF
>TRBV2|15|TRBJ2-3
CASGRDREGTDTQYF
>TRBV5-1|16|TRBJ2-3
CASSVPGPDSTDTQYF
>TRBV9|15|TRBJ2-5
CASSVTSGRVETQYF
>TRBV27|14|TRBJ2-3
CASRRTGRVDTQYF
>TRBV6-5|11|TRBJ2-7
CASRYIDEQYF
>TRBV27|15|TRBJ1-5
CASRIFRGQSQPQHF
>TRBV2|14|TRBJ1-4
CASSLRGGNEKLFF
>TRBV5-1|14|TRBJ1-1
CASSFRQGNTEAFF
>TRBV5-6|15|TRBJ2-1
CASCTLGVSYNEQFF
>TRBV9|16|TRBJ2-5
CASSVGSGTGQETQYF
>TRBV30|18|TRBJ2-3
CAWRADKGLADSTDTQYF
>TRBV7-9|13|TRBJ1-1
CASSLNQGLEAFF
>TRBV6-6|13|TRBJ1-5
CASAGTGSQPQHF
>TRBV7-3|15|TRBJ2-1
CASSFQGSSYNEQFF
>TRBV5-1|13|TRBJ1-1
CASRTDRNTEAFF
>TRBV9|14|TRBJ1-6
CASSVLQLNSPLHF
>TRBV7-9|15|TRBJ2-3
CASSLGGQPTDTQYF
>TRBV29-1|14|TRBJ2-1
CSVESREGRGEQFF
>TRBV9|13|TRBJ2-5
CASSVGLVETQYF
>TRBV19|12|TRBJ1-2
CATRTGEAGYTF
>TRBV27|13|TRBJ1-6
CASSLYRGSPLHF
>TRBV5-4|17|TRBJ2-2
CASSFIKGQGAGGELFF
>TRBV4-3|14|TRBJ2-2
CASSLGLEAGELFF
>TRBV9|17|TRBJ2-2
CASSVGDYRSVGGELFF
>TRBV6-6|14|TRBJ2-2
CASSYSGNGGELFF
>TRBV30|17|TRBJ2-4
CAWSHGAPSLAKNIQYF
>TRBV11-2|16|TRBJ2-2
CASSLKTGRNTGELFF
>TRBV19|13|TRBJ2-5
CASSQAGQETQYF
>TRBV29-1|13|TRBJ2-7
CSVGRLLGGEQYF
>TRBV2|13|TRBJ2-3
CASSEAAGVAQYF
>TRBV30|12|TRBJ1-3
CAWSATGNTIYF
>TRBV18|13|TRBJ1-1
CASSLRDRAEAFF
>TRBV5-1|15|TRBJ2-7
CASSHRLGTDYEQYF
>TRBV9|16|TRBJ1-1
CASSVAPTGPNTEAFF
>TRBV30|13|TRBJ1-1
CAWSVDGDTEAFF
>TRBV5-1|14|TRBJ2-3
CASSLSGVTDTQYF
>TRBV19|13|TRBJ2-3
CASSQASTDTQYF
>TRBV7-6|19|TRBJ2-1
CASSLALGGLADSYNEQFF
>TRBV5-1|17|TRBJ2-4
CASSLVAGALAKNIQYF
>TRBV18|19|TRBJ2-1
CASSPPRSGRASSYNEQFF
>TRBV7-3|15|TRBJ2-7
CASSLGSGGAYEQYF
>TRBV27|13|TRBJ2-7
CASSLTGTYEQYF
>TRBV7-2|16|TRBJ2-1
CASSLVPDSIYNEQFF
>TRBV6-1|13|TRBJ1-2
CASGNRDNYGYTF